This T cell receptor (beta chain) was identified in a study of T cell responses to AZD1222 COVID-19 vaccine. Trimming took off 6 bases at V and 5 bases at J, with 17 bases between the two ends. The CDR3 loop spans 14 amino acids. Germline V gives CDR1 SGHKS, CDR2 YYEKEE (reference sequence). Profiling relied on immunoSEQ multiplex PCR, and the TCRdb table lists in-frame clones only, not all of them. The sample yields 80,000 to 95,000 clones, roughly 80% seen once. This chain joins TRBV5-5 and TRBJ1-1; D may be TRBD1 (6 bases). The receptor was derived from an adult in good health. The sample here was peripheral blood, taken on day 0 of AZD1222 vaccination. This CDR3 is CASILGWTVTEAFF. CDR3 coding DNA: TGTGCCAGCATCCTTGGTTGGACAGTGACTGAAGCTTTCTTT.